This entry lists 5 T cell receptor beta chains sequenced from one sample in a study of shared clonotypes between healthy human individuals. TCRdb's table, derived via immunoSEQ multiplex PCR, lists solely in-frame clones and lacks some. This sample has more than 2,000,000 clones, with roughly 93% found just once. The material sequenced was naive CD4+ T cells from PBMCs. The subset is: CD45RA+ positively selected. These receptors originate from a man younger than 30 in good health. Some clones in this sample may be carry-over from other donors' samples.

This chain joins TRBV7-9 and TRBJ2-3, with D perhaps TRBD1 (5 bases). CDR1 and CDR2 from the germline V gene are SEHNR and FQNEAQ (reference sequence). The CDR3 sequence is 15 residues long. V was trimmed by 4 bases and J by 6 bases, leaving 17 bases between them. Here the CDR3 DNA reads TGTGCCAGCAGCTCCGACAGCGTAATGAGGGATACGCAGTATTTT. Translating gives CASSSDSVMRDTQYF.

The chain joins TRBV25-1 to TRBJ2-5; 7 bases match TRBD2. Germline V gene data show CDR1 as MGHDK and CDR2 as SYGVNS. The V gene end was trimmed by 3 bases and the J gene end by 5 bases; junction bases not matched to a gene: 15. The CDR3 covers 17 residues. The CDR3: CASSDRGGATLRETQYF. In nucleotides, the CDR3 is TGTGCCAGCAGTGATCGGGGAGGGGCCACGCTACGGGAGACCCAGTACTTC.

This sequence joins TRBV5-8 and TRBJ2-1; TRBD1 matches at 9 bases. Germline V gene data show CDR1 as SGHTS and CDR2 as YDEGEE. V trimming: 4 bases; J trimming: 5 bases; junction bases outside the gene matches: 7. This CDR3 contains 15 residues. The chain's CDR3 is CASSPHRGLDNEQFF. In DNA form, the CDR3 reads TGTGCCAGCAGCCCGCACAGGGGGCTGGACAATGAGCAGTTCTTC.

This clone came up once. Other DNA sequences in the same sample also yield this CDR3. The rearrangement uses TRBV18 and TRBJ2-5; 7 bases are a match to TRBD1. V dropped 2 bases and J dropped 2; count of bases not matched to a gene: 5. This CDR3 region has 15 residues. The V gene's germline CDR1 is KGHSH and CDR2 LQKENI. The CDR3 DNA follows: TGTGCCAGCTCACCAGGTCAGGGGGTGCAAGAGACCCAGTACTTC. Its protein is CASSPGQGVQETQYF.

This sequence joins TRBV6-1 and TRBJ2-3; a weak D match, TRBD2 (6 bases). The CDR3 loop spans 15 amino acids. V lost 3 bases and J 2 bases, leaving 12 bases between the germline ends. Germline CDR1 and CDR2: MNHNS and SASEGT. Here the CDR3 DNA reads TGTGCCAGCAGTGACGATAGCGGATTCACAGATACGCAGTATTTT. It codes for CASSDDSGFTDTQYF.